A single sample gave rise to the 17 T cell receptor beta chains below, sequenced in a study of blood T cell repertoires in COVID-19. TCRdb's copy holds only in-frame clones and misses some; the assay was immunoSEQ multiplex PCR. The table includes more than 200,000 clones, around nine tenths detected once. Sequenced material: peripheral blood. Source of these receptors: a man aged 40-49 years with acute or convalescent COVID-19.

CDR3: CASKTGAGNTQYF. The DNA for the CDR3 is TGTGCCAGCAAAACCGGCGCGGGGAATACGCAGTATTTT. The V call is TRBV7-2, the J call TRBJ2-3; D may be TRBD2 (6 bases). The germline CDR1 and CDR2 sequences are SGHTA and FQGNSA. CDR3 size: 13 residues. Trimming removed 7 bases at V and 7 bases at J, with 15 bases between.

This clone appeared once. V and J are TRBV6-5 and TRBJ1-5; 8 bases align to TRBD1. This CDR3 spans 15 amino acids. Germline lookup yields CDR1 MNHEY and CDR2 SVGAGI. The V and J ends lost 6 bases and 4 bases, in that order; junction bases with no gene match: 8. The CDR3 reads CASSPGQAINQPQHF. DNA of the CDR3: TGTGCCAGCAGCCCGGGACAGGCTATAAATCAGCCCCAGCATTTT.

This clone occurred once. This sample includes further DNA sequences coding for the same CDR3. CDR3 loop: CASSQQGDYGYTF. The CDR3 DNA sequence: TGTGCCAGCTCACAACAGGGGGACTATGGCTACACCTTC. The rearrangement uses TRBV18 and TRBJ1-2, with 8 bases that match TRBD1. Per germline, CDR1 KGHSH and CDR2 LQKENI. The CDR3 loop spans 13 amino acids. J gave up 3 bases and V 4 bases, and 1 base lay outside the gene matches.

This clone occurred a few times. The chain recombines TRBV18 with TRBJ1-1; tentative D call: TRBD1 (6 bases). This CDR3 is 14 amino acids long. The ends were cut back, 3 bases at V and 2 bases at J, with 10 bases in the middle. Germline CDR1 KGHSH, CDR2 LQKENI. The CDR3 region is CASSPWTDNTEAFF. CDR3 nucleotide sequence: TGTGCCAGCTCACCCTGGACAGATAACACTGAAGCTTTCTTT.

This clone was detected only a few times. The chain has TRBV7-2 and TRBJ2-1, with 10 bases identical to TRBD1. The CDR3 runs to 18 residues. CDR1 and CDR2 (germline): SGHTA, FQGNSA. Trimming took 1 base from V and 6 from J; bases not matched to a gene: 12. The CDR3: CASSLVHLGQGYVNEQFF. DNA of the CDR3: TGTGCCAGCAGCTTAGTCCATTTGGGACAGGGGTATGTCAATGAGCAGTTCTTC.

This chain links TRBV6-6 with TRBJ1-5; 12 bases fit TRBD1. V lost 5 bases and J lost 5; bases outside the gene matches: 10. This CDR3 comprises 17 residues. Germline V lookup: CDR1 MNHNY, CDR2 SVGAGI (reference sequence). The CDR3 nucleotides read TGTGCCAGCAGTCTCGGGACAGGGGGCCCCGGGGATCAGCCCCAGCATTTT. Its translation: CASSLGTGGPGDQPQHF.

The chain uses TRBV27 and TRBJ2-1; D may be TRBD1 (5 bases). The V end was cut by 3 bases, the J end by 8 bases, with 17 bases between. The CDR3 is made up of 15 amino acids. Germline CDR1 MNHEY, CDR2 SMNVEV (reference sequence). The CDR3 is CASSLFGAGYDEQFF. The CDR3, as DNA: TGTGCCAGCAGTTTGTTTGGTGCAGGGTATGATGAGCAGTTCTTC.

This chain connects TRBV18 to TRBJ2-3; 7 bases are a match to TRBD1. The V gene's germline CDR1 is KGHSH and CDR2 LQKENI. The length of the CDR3 is 15 residues. The J segment lost 2 bases and the V segment lost 3 bases, leaving 5 bases of the junction unmatched. The CDR3 DNA is TGTGCCAGCTCACCGCGAACAGGGGTCACAGATACGCAGTATTTT. Protein sequence: CASSPRTGVTDTQYF.

The V gene is TRBV11-2, the J gene TRBJ1-4; the D gene is possibly TRBD1 (5 bases). CDR3 size: 14 residues. Germline-derived CDR1 and CDR2 are SGHAT and FQNNGV. V shed 5 bases and J shed 4 bases, with 11 bases lying between them. The chain's CDR3 is CASSHLGDNEKLFF. The CDR3 nucleotides are TGTGCCAGCAGCCACCTAGGGGATAATGAAAAACTGTTTTTT.

The chain couples TRBV28 to TRBJ1-6; D may be TRBD1 (5 bases). Germline V gene data show CDR1 as MDHEN and CDR2 as SYDVKM. Trimming cost V 6 bases and J 0 bases, with 24 bases left between them. This CDR3 has 20 amino acids. CDR3 protein: CASRLPGLYIPSSYNSPLHF. DNA for the CDR3: TGTGCCAGCAGGTTGCCGGGACTTTATATTCCGAGCTCCTATAATTCACCCCTCCACTTT.

The V gene is TRBV18, the J gene TRBJ1-6; 9 bases match TRBD1. CDR1 and CDR2 (germline): KGHSH, LQKENI. The CDR3 extends over 15 amino acids. Trimming cost V 3 bases and J 7 bases; bases outside gene matches: 4. CDR3 DNA sequence: TGTGCCAGCTCACCGGAGACAGGGGGGAATTCACCCCTCCACTTT. As protein: CASSPETGGNSPLHF.

The CDR3 reads CSVEEGEGPGELFF. In DNA, the CDR3 is TGCAGCGTTGAAGAAGGGGAAGGTCCCGGGGAGCTGTTTTTT. The rearrangement uses TRBV29-1 and TRBJ2-2; D perhaps matches TRBD1 (5 bases). The V end was cut by 0 bases, the J end by 6 bases, with 11 bases between. Germline-derived CDR1 and CDR2 are SQVTM and ANQGSEA. This CDR3 comprises 14 residues.

This clone was detected a few times. V and J are TRBV6-1 and TRBJ2-2; possible D gene TRBD2, 6 bases. The CDR3 covers 16 residues. V was trimmed by 2 bases and J by 5 bases, leaving 15 bases between them. CDR1 MNHNS and CDR2 SASEGT come from the germline V gene. The CDR3 protein is CASSELEGRNTGELFF. The DNA for the CDR3 is TGTGCCAGCAGTGAATTGGAGGGGCGCAATACCGGGGAGCTGTTTTTT.

This chain links TRBV6-5 with TRBJ2-7; 7 bases match TRBD1. There are 14 residues in the CDR3. From germline, CDR1 is MNHEY and CDR2 SVGAGI. The ends lost 6 bases at V and 0 bases at J; junction bases unmatched: 5. The CDR3 loop reads CASSRGLSSYEQYF. CDR3 DNA sequence: TGTGCCAGCAGCAGGGGGTTAAGCTCCTACGAGCAGTACTTC.

The chain has TRBV30 and TRBJ1-1, with 8 bases that match TRBD1. The germline gives CDR1 GTSNPN, CDR2 SVGIG (reference sequence). The CDR3 is 13 residues long. V trimming: 0 bases; J trimming: 7 bases; junction bases outside the gene matches: 4. CDR3 loop: CAWSVGQGVEAFF. The CDR3 DNA follows: TGTGCCTGGAGTGTCGGACAGGGCGTTGAAGCTTTCTTT.

The chain uses TRBV3-1 (or the pseudogene TRBV3-2) and TRBJ1-1, with D perhaps matching TRBD1 (6 bases). The V end lost 5 bases, the J end lost 1 base, and 23 bases lay between the germline ends. The CDR3 loop spans 18 amino acids. The germline gives CDR1 LGHDT, CDR2 YNNKEL (reference sequence). The DNA of the CDR3 is TGTGCCAGCAGCTTTCCCGGGGTAGGGGGTGTAGGGAACACTGAAGCTTTCTTT. It specifies CASSFPGVGGVGNTEAFF.

The chain uses TRBV18 and TRBJ2-5; 8 bases line up with TRBD2. Germline V gives CDR1 KGHSH, CDR2 LQKENI. V was clipped by 5 bases and J by 5 bases; unmatched bases: 13. This CDR3 is 16 amino acids long. This CDR3 reads CASSNSRSGERETQYF. As DNA, the CDR3 is TGTGCCAGCTCAAACTCCCGTAGCGGGGAGAGGGAGACCCAGTACTTC.